A selection of T cell receptor beta chains follows, all from one sample in a study of blood T cell repertoires in COVID-19. Clones were sequenced by immunoSEQ multiplex PCR, and TCRdb holds only the in-frame ones, with some missing. The sample comprises 250,000 to 350,000 clones, around 87% of which are singletons, and about 5% rests with the top ten. The sequenced sample consisted of PBMCs or T cells enriched from blood (not recorded which). The receptors stem from a woman aged 25 to 39 who had recovered from COVID-19. Each CDR3 is given with its conserved first and last residue. The D gene is left open where the match is weak. Rows give clone size only sometimes, using once, few, many, or a class for an expanded clone.

j_call | v_call | clone_size | d_call | cdr3_aa | cdr3_nt
TRBJ2-1 | TRBV5-1 | - | - | CASSRPGQRRGQFF | TGCGCCAGCAGCAGACCGGGACAGCGGAGGGGGCAGTTCTTC
TRBJ1-2 | TRBV28 | - | TRBD1 | CASSSGTEVYGYTF | TGTGCCAGCAGTTCCGGGACAGAAGTCTATGGCTACACCTTC
TRBJ1-2 | TRBV5-6 | - | TRBD1 | CASSSPRQGNYGYTF | TGTGCCAGCAGCTCCCCGAGACAGGGGAACTATGGCTACACCTTC
TRBJ2-4 | TRBV4-2 | - | - | CASSLGGASQNIQYF | TGTGCCAGCAGCCTAGGGGGGGCTAGCCAAAACATTCAGTACTTC
TRBJ2-5 | TRBV2 | - | TRBD2 | CASSEALAGPQETQYF | TGTGCCAGCAGTGAAGCGCTAGCGGGGCCCCAAGAGACCCAGTACTTC
TRBJ1-2 | TRBV4-1 | - | - | CASSQAGSPCF | TGCGCCAGCAGCCAAGCAGGGTCTCCCTGCTTC
TRBJ1-1 | TRBV19 | - | - | CASSPWGEEAFF | TGTGCCAGTAGCCCCTGGGGAGAGGAAGCTTTCTTT
TRBJ1-2 | TRBV6-2/TRBV6-3 | - | TRBD1 | CASSAAWTGAMEGYTF | TGTGCCAGCAGTGCTGCTTGGACAGGCGCCATGGAAGGCTACACCTTC
TRBJ1-3 | TRBV6-5 | - | TRBD1 | CASSPTGGGNTIYF | TGTGCCAGCAGTCCTACAGGGGGTGGAAACACCATATATTTT
TRBJ1-2 | TRBV27 | - | TRBD1 | CASSLDRVYGYTF | TGTGCCAGCAGTTTGGACAGGGTATATGGCTACACCTTC
TRBJ1-1 | TRBV6-5 | once | - | CASSSRMGNTEAFF | TGTGCCAGCAGCTCACGCATGGGCAACACTGAAGCTTTCTTT
TRBJ1-2 | TRBV18 | - | - | CASSPLSGGYTF | TGTGCCAGCTCACCCCTTTCGGGAGGCTACACCTTC
TRBJ1-1 | TRBV20-1 | - | - | CSASIDSMNTEAFF | TGCAGTGCTAGTATAGATTCTATGAACACTGAAGCTTTCTTT
TRBJ1-2 | TRBV6-5 | - | TRBD1 | CASSYMTGGYYGYTF | TGTGCCAGCAGTTACATGACAGGGGGCTACTATGGCTACACCTTC
TRBJ2-3 | TRBV5-4 | - | - | CASSSAGPLSTDTQYF | TGTGCCAGCAGCTCCGCTGGGCCCTTGAGCACAGATACGCAGTATTTT
TRBJ1-5 | TRBV3-1/TRBV3-2 | - | - | CASSPPGGHRKHF | TGTGCCAGCAGCCCGCCTGGGGGACATCGCAAGCATTTT
TRBJ1-2 | TRBV6-2/TRBV6-3 | once | - | CASSHPASSNYGYTF | TGTGCCAGCAGCCACCCGGCCAGTAGCAACTATGGCTACACCTTC
TRBJ1-5 | TRBV2 | - | TRBD1 | CASSINRGSNQPQHF | TGTGCCAGCAGCATAAACAGGGGTTCTAACCAGCCCCAGCATTTT
TRBJ2-7 | TRBV2 | once | - | CASQGVYAGASEQYF | TGTGCCAGCCAGGGAGTGTATGCGGGGGCGTCCGAGCAGTACTTC
TRBJ2-2 | TRBV6-2/TRBV6-3 | - | - | CASSYRHPTGELFF | TGTGCCAGCAGTTACCGACACCCCACCGGGGAGCTGTTTTTT
TRBJ1-2 | TRBV28 | - | TRBD1 | CASSPTGRGYTF | TGTGCCAGCAGTCCGACAGGGCGAGGCTACACCTTC
TRBJ2-2 | TRBV12-3/TRBV12-4 | few | TRBD1 | CASRDRDTGELFF | TGTGCCAGCCGCGACAGGGATACCGGGGAGCTGTTTTTT
TRBJ1-1 | TRBV13 | - | - | CASSFPTLNTEAFF | TGTGCCAGCAGCTTCCCGACATTGAACACTGAAGCTTTCTTT
TRBJ2-6 | TRBV4-1 | - | TRBD1 | CASSQATGDGANVLTF | TGCGCCAGCAGCCAAGCCACAGGGGATGGGGCCAACGTCCTGACTTTC
TRBJ2-1 | TRBV6-2/TRBV6-3 | many | TRBD2 | CASSTSGGASEQFF | TGTGCCAGCAGTACTAGCGGGGGGGCCAGTGAGCAGTTCTTC
TRBJ2-7 | TRBV19 | - | - | CASSIDPGLGYEQYF | TGTGCCAGTAGTATAGATCCGGGATTAGGATACGAGCAGTACTTC
TRBJ1-6 | TRBV19 | - | TRBD1 | CASRLTGSYNSPLHF | TGTGCCAGTAGGCTGACAGGGTCCTATAATTCACCCCTCCACTTT
TRBJ1-5 | TRBV3-1/TRBV3-2 | - | TRBD1 | CASSQDPGGSQPQHF | TGTGCCAGCAGCCAAGACCCAGGGGGGAGTCAGCCCCAGCATTTT
TRBJ2-1 | TRBV9 | - | - | CASSAPGGPTSSYNEQFF | TGTGCCAGCAGCGCCCCCGGGGGTCCTACGAGCTCCTACAATGAGCAGTTCTTC
TRBJ1-6 | TRBV28 | once | TRBD1 | CASSSRGLNSPLHF | TGTGCCAGCAGTTCCAGGGGGCTTAATTCACCCCTCCACTTT
TRBJ2-7 | TRBV3-1/TRBV3-2 | - | TRBD2 | CASSQEGGGHHEQYF | TGTGCCAGCAGCCAAGAAGGCGGGGGGCATCACGAGCAGTACTTC
TRBJ2-1 | TRBV6-6 | - | TRBD1 | CASRMDRSSYNEQFF | TGTGCCAGCAGAATGGACAGGAGCTCCTACAATGAGCAGTTCTTC
TRBJ2-7 | TRBV6-2/TRBV6-3 | once | - | CASSFRLQGSYEQYF | TGTGCCAGCAGCTTCCGCTTACAGGGCAGCTACGAGCAGTACTTC
TRBJ2-1 | TRBV5-1 | - | - | CASSFGYNEQFF | TGCGCCAGCAGCTTCGGTTACAATGAGCAGTTCTTC
TRBJ2-3 | TRBV4-1 | - | TRBD2 | CASSLGVASGGADTQYF | TGCGCCAGCAGCCTGGGGGTGGCTAGCGGGGGGGCAGATACGCAGTATTTT
TRBJ2-5 | TRBV5-4 | - | TRBD2 | CASSPSAGGRQETQYF | TGTGCCAGCAGCCCCTCAGCGGGGGGGCGCCAAGAGACCCAGTACTTC
TRBJ1-5 | TRBV13 | - | - | CASSLGPGQPQHF | TGTGCCAGCAGCTTAGGTCCGGGTCAGCCCCAGCATTTT
TRBJ2-5 | TRBV6-5 | - | TRBD2 | CASSYSFSGGGKTQYF | TGTGCCAGCAGTTACTCGTTCAGCGGGGGAGGAAAGACCCAGTACTTC
TRBJ2-6 | TRBV19 | - | - | CASSDLQGRGANVLTF | TGTGCCAGTAGTGACTTACAGGGTCGTGGGGCCAACGTCCTGACTTTC
TRBJ1-1 | TRBV5-1 | - | - | CASTGTRTEAFF | TGCGCCAGCACCGGCACCAGGACTGAAGCTTTCTTT
TRBJ2-3 | TRBV6-4 | - | TRBD2 | CASSDSNRGGSTDTQYF | TGTGCCAGCAGTGACTCGAATCGGGGGGGAAGCACAGATACGCAGTATTTT
TRBJ2-2 | TRBV19 | - | - | CASRGGQSNTGELFF | TGTGCCAGTAGGGGTGGGCAGTCGAACACCGGGGAGCTGTTTTTT
TRBJ2-3 | TRBV7-2 | - | - | CASSLRGQSTDTQYF | TGTGCCAGCAGCTTGCGGGGGCAAAGCACAGATACGCAGTATTTT
TRBJ2-3 | TRBV4-2 | - | TRBD2 | CASSHHTGGVADTQYF | TGTGCCAGCAGCCATCATACCGGGGGGGTGGCAGATACGCAGTATTTT
TRBJ2-7 | TRBV5-4 | - | TRBD2 | CASSSGAGIDYEQYF | TGTGCCAGCAGCTCGGGAGCGGGGATCGACTACGAGCAGTACTTC
TRBJ2-5 | TRBV6-2/TRBV6-3 | once | - | CASSSIGETQYF | TGTGCCAGCAGTTCTATCGGGGAGACCCAGTACTTC
TRBJ1-3 | TRBV5-1 | - | TRBD1 | CASSLQGADSGNTIYF | TGCGCCAGCAGCTTGCAGGGGGCTGACTCTGGAAACACCATATATTTT
TRBJ1-2 | TRBV7-8 | once | TRBD1 | CASSQQGYGYTF | TGTGCCAGCAGCCAACAGGGGTATGGCTACACCTTC
TRBJ1-2 | TRBV5-4 | - | - | CASSTRQVLGYTF | TGTGCCAGCAGCACCCGACAGGTCCTGGGCTACACCTTC
TRBJ2-1 | TRBV4-2 | - | - | CASTLEGGAGVYNEQFF | TGTGCCAGCACCCTCGAAGGGGGGGCCGGGGTCTACAATGAGCAGTTCTTC
TRBJ2-7 | TRBV30 | - | - | CAWSGGLRGREQYF | TGTGCCTGGAGCGGGGGTTTAAGGGGCCGCGAGCAGTACTTC